These 14 T cell receptor beta chains were all obtained from the same sample, sequenced in a study of shared clonotypes between healthy human individuals. This table comes from immunoSEQ multiplex PCR, and its TCRdb copy is limited to in-frame clones, with some not included. Of millions of clones listed, 85% to 95% were seen once; the top ten hold 0.9% to 1.4%. Naive CD8 cells lacked CD45RO, underwent positive selection for CCR7 and left out terminally differentiated effector memory CD45RA+ cells. The sequencing input was naive CD8+ T cells sorted from blood. These receptors were obtained from a man aged 18 to 30 in good health.

In the case of this clone: A read error may produce the germline difference seen at one junction end. The chain employs TRBV2 and TRBJ2-7; D is unresolved. Germline V gene lookup returns CDR1 SNHLY and CDR2 FYNNEI. The CDR3 runs to 13 residues. In DNA form, the CDR3 reads TGTGCCAGCAGTGAAAGGTCTGCCTATGAGCAGTACTTC. Residues: CASSERSAYEQYF.

The chain carries TRBV10-2 and TRBJ1-2, with unresolved D. The CDR3 loop spans 11 amino acids. Germline assignment: CDR1 WSHSY and CDR2 SAAADI. Trimming stripped 3 bases from V and 8 bases from J, with 7 bases between. The CDR3 protein is CASSDGGGYTF. As DNA, the CDR3 is TGCGCCAGCAGTGACGGAGGAGGCTACACCTTC.

Points on this clone: The sample holds other DNA sequences that translate to the same CDR3. This chain uses TRBV2 with TRBJ2-7, with unresolved D. CDR3 length: 13 residues. CDR1 SNHLY and CDR2 FYNNEI come from the germline V gene. V gave up 1 base and J gave up 4 bases, with 8 bases separating them. DNA for the CDR3: TGTGCCAGCAGTGAAGGGCTTCCTTACGAGCAGTACTTC. Amino acids: CASSEGLPYEQYF.

This chain uses TRBV14 with TRBJ2-1; tentative D call: TRBD2 (6 bases). Trimming cost V 3 bases and J 2 bases, with 8 bases left between them. Germline CDR1 SGHDN, CDR2 FVKESK. The CDR3 totals 14 residues. The CDR3 loop reads CASSHGGTYNEQFF. As DNA, the CDR3 is TGTGCCAGCAGCCACGGCGGGACCTACAATGAGCAGTTCTTC.

CDR3 amino acids: CASSLGGTGYYEKLFF. The CDR3 DNA follows: TGTGCCAGCAGCTTAGGGGGGACAGGGTATTATGAAAAACTGTTTTTT. The chain uses TRBV11-3 and TRBJ1-4, with TRBD1 matching over 9 bases. Germline loops: CDR1 SGHNT, CDR2 YENEEA. Trimming removed 1 base from V and 6 bases from J; junction bases left unmatched: 6. The CDR3 loop spans 16 amino acids.

V gene TRBV7-3 combines with J gene TRBJ1-1; D is uncertain. The CDR3 contains 19 residues. V was pared by 5 bases and J by 2 bases, with 27 bases between. CDR1 is SGHTA and CDR2 is FQGTGA in the germline V gene. CDR3 in amino acids: CASSPVPSGRLLSNTEAFF. CDR3 nucleotide sequence: TGTGCCAGCAGCCCAGTACCCTCCGGACGGTTACTTTCAAACACTGAAGCTTTCTTT.

This chain uses TRBV4-1 with TRBJ2-1, with TRBD2 matching 10 bases. The trim removed 4 bases at V and 3 bases at J, leaving 6 bases unmatched. This CDR3 has 16 residues. Germline V gene lookup returns CDR1 MGHRA and CDR2 YSYEKL. The CDR3 DNA follows: TGCGCCAGCAGCCGCAAAGCGGGAGGGGACTACAATGAGCAGTTCTTC. Its translation is CASSRKAGGDYNEQFF.

This chain links TRBV7-6 with TRBJ2-7; 11 bases are shared with TRBD2. This CDR3 has 16 residues. J gave up 5 bases and V 4 bases, and 10 bases lay outside the gene matches. Per germline, CDR1 SGHVS and CDR2 FNYEAQ. The CDR3 sequence is CASSSQLAGDTDEQYF. CDR3 nucleotides: TGTGCCAGCAGCTCCCAACTAGCGGGAGATACGGACGAGCAGTACTTC.

The genes are TRBV25-1 and TRBJ2-5; D may correspond to TRBD1 or TRBD2 (5 bases each). This CDR3 spans 14 amino acids. Germline lookup yields CDR1 MGHDK and CDR2 SYGVNS. V was clipped by 1 base and J by 4 bases, with 10 bases between them. The CDR3 nucleotides are TGTGCCAGCAGTGAATCATGGGACGGAGAGACCCAGTACTTC. This translates into CASSESWDGETQYF.

The chain is built from TRBV5-1 and TRBJ2-1; D ambiguous. This CDR3 is 14 amino acids long. Per the germline V gene, CDR1 is SGHRS and CDR2 is YFSETQ. V was cut by 0 bases and J by 7 bases, with 11 bases left in between. This CDR3 reads CASSLDGLQNEQFF. The DNA for the CDR3 is TGCGCCAGCAGCTTGGATGGGTTACAGAATGAGCAGTTCTTC. The full variable domain, in which reference TRBV5-1 and TRBJ2-1 provide the parts outside the CDR3, is KAGVTQTPRYLIKTRGQQVTLSCSPISGHRSVSWYQQTPGQGLQFLFEYFSETQRNKGNFPGRFSGRQFSNSRSEMNVSTLELGDSALYLCASSLDGLQNEQFFGPGTRLTVL.

The genes are TRBV2 and TRBJ2-7; the match to TRBD2 covers 7 bases. Per germline, CDR1 SNHLY and CDR2 FYNNEI. V was pared by 2 bases and J by 3 bases, with 7 bases of the junction left unmatched. The CDR3 runs 15 residues. DNA for the CDR3: TGTGCCAGCAGTGAATTCCTAGCGGAGAACTACGAGCAGTACTTC. It encodes CASSEFLAENYEQYF. Combining the CDR3 with reference TRBV2 and TRBJ2-7 gives the whole variable domain EPEVTQTPSHQVTQMGQEVILRCVPISNHLYFYWYRQILGQKVEFLVSFYNNEISEKSEIFDDQFSVERPDGSNFTLKIRSTKLEDSAMYFCASSEFLAENYEQYFGPGTRLTVT.

This clone occurred once. The chain joins TRBV6-5 to TRBJ2-2, with D unresolved. CDR1 is MNHEY and CDR2 is SVGAGI in the germline V gene. The CDR3 has 13 residues. V gave up 2 bases and J gave up 7 bases, with 8 bases separating them. CDR3 sequence reads: CASSYALGGELFF. The CDR3 bases are TGTGCCAGCAGTTACGCTCTAGGCGGGGAGCTGTTTTTT.

The chain combines TRBV5-4 with TRBJ1-1; 11 nucleotides match TRBD1. This CDR3 is built from 15 residues. Trimming removed 0 bases from V and 5 bases from J; junction bases left unmatched: 3. Germline V lookup: CDR1 SGHNT, CDR2 YYREEE (reference sequence). CDR3 in amino acids: CASSLEDRGRTEAFF. The CDR3 DNA follows: TGTGCCAGCAGCTTGGAGGACAGGGGGCGAACTGAAGCTTTCTTT.

The V and J genes are TRBV7-9 and TRBJ2-7; no reliable D call. The V gene's germline CDR1 is SEHNR and CDR2 FQNEAQ (reference sequence). This CDR3 has 13 amino acids. Trimming shortened V by 4 bases and J by 3 bases, and 10 bases separated the two germline ends. As DNA, the CDR3 is TGTGCCAGCAGCTCCGACTCGCGCTACGAGCAGTACTTC. It translates to CASSSDSRYEQYF. Full variable domain (missing parts from reference TRBV7-9 and TRBJ2-7): DTGVSQNPRHKITKRGQNVTFRCDPISEHNRLYWYRQTLGQGPEFLTYFQNEAQLEKSRLLSDRFSAERPKGSFSTLEIQRTEQGDSAMYLCASSSDSRYEQYFGPGTRLTVT.